Listed below are T cell receptor beta chains from one sample, sequenced in a study of breast tumors, draining lymph nodes, adjacent tissues. TCRdb ran MiXCR on the multiplex PCR reads and lists one entry per CDR3 protein. The sample lists approximately 300,000 distinct CDR3 sequences, around 31% occurring once. The sequenced sample was axillary lymph node tissue. The receptors were sampled from a female donor with breast cancer. Some clones in this sample may be carry-over from other donors' samples. Each CDR3 is given with its conserved first and last residue. A D gene is named only where the DNA matches it firmly. The size entry is marked missing in some rows and otherwise reads once, few, many or a size class.

v_call: TRBV12-3/TRBV12-4
d_call: TRBD1
clone_size: many
j_call: TRBJ2-1
cdr3_aa: CASRKDRGVYNEQFF
cdr3_nt: TGTGCCAGCAGAAAGGACAGGGGGGTGTACAATGAGCAGTTCTTC

v_call: TRBV10-3
d_call: NA
clone_size: many
j_call: TRBJ1-2
cdr3_aa: CAISDPPGLNGYTF
cdr3_nt: TGTGCCATCAGTGATCCCCCTGGGTTGAATGGCTACACCTTC

v_call: TRBV2
d_call: NA
clone_size: many
j_call: TRBJ1-2
cdr3_aa: CASSEFLGDYRALGYGYTF
cdr3_nt: TGTGCCAGCAGTGAATTTTTGGGCGATTACAGGGCATTGGGCTATGGCTACACCTTC

v_call: TRBV12-3/TRBV12-4
d_call: NA
clone_size: NA
j_call: TRBJ2-5
cdr3_aa: CASRIRENGEETQYF
cdr3_nt: TGTGCCAGCCGTATACGGGAGAACGGGGAAGAGACCCAGTACTTC

v_call: TRBV6-5
d_call: NA
clone_size: NA
j_call: TRBJ2-3
cdr3_aa: CASSHSMGGPAVDTQYF
cdr3_nt: TGTGCCAGCAGTCACTCGATGGGCGGACCCGCGGTAGATACGCAGTATTTT

v_call: TRBV19
d_call: TRBD1
clone_size: many
j_call: TRBJ2-5
cdr3_aa: CASSHRPAGGLQETQYF
cdr3_nt: TGTGCCAGTAGTCATCGACCCGCAGGGGGCCTACAAGAGACCCAGTACTTC

v_call: TRBV2
d_call: TRBD1
clone_size: many
j_call: TRBJ2-2
cdr3_aa: CASRGQGHTGELFF
cdr3_nt: TGTGCCAGCAGGGGACAGGGGCACACCGGGGAGCTGTTTTTT

v_call: TRBV7-3
d_call: NA
clone_size: once
j_call: TRBJ1-5
cdr3_aa: CASSNGGGSSNQPQHF
cdr3_nt: TGTGCCAGCAGCAATGGGGGCGGCAGTAGCAATCAGCCCCAGCATTTT

v_call: TRBV5-5
d_call: TRBD1
clone_size: few
j_call: TRBJ2-2
cdr3_aa: CASSTGTGSNTGELFF
cdr3_nt: TGTGCCAGCAGCACCGGGACAGGATCCAACACCGGGGAGCTGTTTTTT

v_call: TRBV10-3
d_call: NA
clone_size: NA
j_call: TRBJ2-1
cdr3_aa: CAISESGGGYNEQFF
cdr3_nt: TGTGCCATCAGTGAGTCGGGTGGTGGGTACAATGAGCAGTTCTTC

v_call: TRBV2
d_call: TRBD2
clone_size: NA
j_call: TRBJ2-1
cdr3_aa: CASSDGLAGRSSYNEQFF
cdr3_nt: TGTGCCAGCAGTGATGGACTAGCGGGTCGTAGCTCCTACAATGAGCAGTTCTTC

v_call: TRBV20-1
d_call: TRBD2
clone_size: many
j_call: TRBJ2-7
cdr3_aa: CSARDVSGSTYEQYF
cdr3_nt: TGCAGTGCTAGAGACGTTAGCGGGAGTACCTACGAGCAGTACTTC

v_call: TRBV25-1
d_call: NA
clone_size: NA
j_call: TRBJ2-5
cdr3_aa: CARRGKETQYF
cdr3_nt: TGTGCTAGAAGAGGGAAAGAGACCCAGTACTTC

v_call: TRBV20-1
d_call: NA
clone_size: few
j_call: TRBJ2-4
cdr3_aa: CSAEGPLLAKNIQYF
cdr3_nt: TGCAGTGCTGAGGGGCCCCTTTTAGCCAAAAACATTCAGTACTTC

v_call: TRBV6-6
d_call: NA
clone_size: NA
j_call: TRBJ2-2
cdr3_aa: CAYSDHVYGDTGELFF
cdr3_nt: TGTGCCTACAGCGATCACGTATACGGAGACACCGGGGAGCTGTTTTTT

v_call: TRBV6-6
d_call: TRBD2
clone_size: many
j_call: TRBJ2-7
cdr3_aa: CASRGLAGGSYEQYF
cdr3_nt: TGTGCCAGCAGGGGCCTAGCGGGCGGCTCCTACGAGCAGTACTTC